The 18 T cell receptor beta chains listed next were all sequenced from one sample in a study of CD8+ T cells in alopecia areata. Treatment denoted: oral pan-JAK inhibitor, 5-10 mg twice daily. RNA was isolated and reverse transcribed to cDNA, the sequencing template. The method was immunoSEQ multiplex PCR; TCRdb's version includes in-frame clones alone and lacks a portion of them. The sample consists of approximately 200,000 clones, 60% to 70% of them appearing once. The material sequenced was CD4+ T cells sorted from blood, taken at week 4, from a patient treated with tofacitinib. The source of these receptors is a human donor with alopecia areata.

The chain is built from TRBV23-1 and TRBJ2-7; 7 bases align to TRBD1. TRBV23-1 is treated as an ORF (open reading frame) with a function not yet certain. This CDR3 contains 13 residues. The V and J ends lost 8 bases and 2 bases, in that order; junction bases with no gene match: 6. The CDR3 bases are TGCGCCAGCTGCGAGGGGGCGGCCTACGAGCAGTACTTC. Encoded protein: CASCEGAAYEQYF.

The rearrangement links TRBV2 to TRBJ2-1; 11 bases are a match to TRBD2. Germline values: CDR1 SNHLY, CDR2 FYNNEI. This CDR3 spans 15 amino acids. Germline trimming cut 5 bases from V and 9 bases from J; bases unmatched to any gene: 9. CDR3 amino acids: CASSYSSGRPPEQFF. CDR3 bases: TGTGCCAGCAGTTACTCTAGCGGGAGGCCCCCTGAGCAGTTCTTC.

The rearrangement joins TRBV30 to TRBJ1-5, with 8 nucleotides matching TRBD1. The CDR3 length is 12 residues. J lost 9 bases, V lost 1 base, and 2 bases had no gene match. Germline CDR1 and CDR2: GTSNPN and SVGIG (reference sequence). CDR3 DNA: TGTGCCTGGAGTGCGGGGACAGGGCCCCAGCATTTT. As protein: CAWSAGTGPQHF.

V gene TRBV6-5 combines with J gene TRBJ2-5, with D possibly called TRBD1 or TRBD2 (6 bases each). This CDR3 is 15 amino acids long. Trimming left V 5 bases short and J 5 bases short, with 18 bases between. Germline CDR1 and CDR2: MNHEY and SVGAGI. CDR3 residues: CASSPSRGPRETQYF. CDR3 DNA sequence: TGTGCCAGCAGTCCGTCCCGGGGGCCGAGGGAGACCCAGTACTTC.

This clone was seen only a few times. The chain joins TRBV30 to TRBJ1-2; D unresolved. CDR3 length: 13 amino acids. In germline, CDR1 is GTSNPN, CDR2 SVGIG (reference sequence). Trimming pared 2 bases from V and 2 bases from J, leaving 9 bases between. The CDR3 nucleotides read TGTGCCTGGAGTCCTTCACAAAACTATGGCTACACCTTC. This gives the protein CAWSPSQNYGYTF.

This chain links TRBV2 with TRBJ2-7, with a possible D match to TRBD2 (5 bases). The length of the CDR3 is 14 residues. Deletions cut 6 bases from V and 7 bases from J, with 19 bases between. Germline V gene sequence: CDR1 SNHLY, CDR2 FYNNEI. In DNA, the CDR3 is TGTGCCAGCAGCTCGGACTTCGTTCTGTTAGAGCAGTACTTC. Translated, it gives CASSSDFVLLEQYF.

The CDR3 region has the DNA TGTGCCAGTAGTAGCCGGGATTTCACCACAGATACGCAGTATTTT. Amino acid sequence: CASSSRDFTTDTQYF. V and J are TRBV19 and TRBJ2-3, with D perhaps matching TRBD2 (5 bases). This CDR3 contains 15 residues. The germline V gene encodes CDR1 LNHDA and CDR2 SQIVND (reference sequence). The V end was cut by 4 bases, the J end by 2 bases, with 13 bases between.

This chain's CDR3 is CASSPGRVNTEAFF. As DNA, the CDR3 is TGTGCCAGCAGCCCGGGACGTGTGAACACTGAAGCTTTCTTT. The chain joins TRBV7-6 to TRBJ1-1; maybe TRBD1 (5 bases). Trimming cost V 5 bases and J 0 bases, with 10 bases left between them. There are 14 residues in the CDR3. Germline V gene data show CDR1 as SGHVS and CDR2 as FNYEAQ.

V gene TRBV30 combines with J gene TRBJ2-7, with D perhaps TRBD1 (5 bases). The CDR3 length is 13 residues. Deletions cut 3 bases from V and 7 bases from J, with 16 bases between. In germline, CDR1 is GTSNPN, CDR2 SVGIG (reference sequence). CDR3 sequence (DNA): TGTGCCTGGAGAAGGAGACAGTGGGTGGAGCAGTACTTC. Translation: CAWRRRQWVEQYF.

The rearrangement links TRBV29-1 to TRBJ1-5; tentative D call: TRBD1 (6 bases). Germline CDR1 SQVTM, CDR2 ANQGSEA. Trimming stripped 5 bases from V and 1 base from J, with 15 bases between. The CDR3 contains 15 residues. CDR3 sequence reads: CSVLPPGESNQPQHF. The CDR3 DNA is TGCAGCGTTTTACCTCCAGGGGAGAGCAATCAGCCCCAGCATTTT.

The chain recombines TRBV29-1 with TRBJ2-7, with 11 bases lining up with TRBD1. The CDR3 extends over 13 amino acids. CDR1 and CDR2 (germline): SQVTM, ANQGSEA. Trimming at V came to 5 bases and at J to 3 bases, leaving 3 bases not matched to a gene. This CDR3 is CSVLGQGVYEQYF. As DNA, the CDR3 is TGCAGCGTTTTGGGACAGGGGGTCTACGAGCAGTACTTC.

This clone was detected only a few times. The V call is TRBV29-1, the J call TRBJ1-1, with a tentative D call TRBD1 (6 bases). The CDR3 runs to 13 residues. V was cut by 5 bases and J by 7 bases, with 17 bases left in between. The germline V gene has CDR1 SQVTM and CDR2 ANQGSEA. In nucleotides, the CDR3 is TGCAGCGTTCGCAGATGGGGGGCAAGTGAAGCTTTCTTT. Its translation is CSVRRWGASEAFF.

This chain uses TRBV7-2 with TRBJ2-1, with 12 nucleotides matching TRBD2. The CDR3 spans 15 residues. Germline CDR1 SGHTA, CDR2 FQGNSA. The J segment lost 7 bases and the V segment lost 5 bases, leaving 6 bases of the junction unmatched. The CDR3 spells CASSPSGRARNEQFF. In DNA, the CDR3 is TGTGCCAGCAGCCCTAGCGGGAGGGCCCGGAATGAGCAGTTCTTC.

This chain joins TRBV6-6 and TRBJ2-2, with 12 bases that match TRBD2. This CDR3 is built from 15 residues. Trimming cost V 6 bases and J 7 bases; bases outside gene matches: 6. Germline values: CDR1 MNHNY, CDR2 SVGAGI (reference sequence). CDR3 sequence reads: CASRGLAGQDGELFF. The CDR3 DNA follows: TGTGCCAGCAGGGGACTAGCGGGTCAGGACGGGGAGCTGTTTTTT.

The chain is built from TRBV30 and TRBJ1-1, with 7 bases matching TRBD1. V dropped 5 bases and J dropped 1; count of bases not matched to a gene: 13. CDR1 and CDR2 from the germline V gene are GTSNPN and SVGIG (reference sequence). The CDR3 has 16 residues. CDR3 sequence: CAWDRDRQTANTEAFF. CDR3 DNA: TGTGCCTGGGATCGGGACAGACAAACCGCGAACACTGAAGCTTTCTTT.

The rearrangement links TRBV7-6 to TRBJ2-5, with D possibly being TRBD1 (6 bases). The V and J ends lost 4 bases and 4 bases respectively, with 31 bases between them. Looked up from germline, CDR1 is SGHVS and CDR2 is FNYEAQ. The CDR3 is 20 residues long. Written as DNA, the CDR3 is TGTGCCAGCAGCTCCCTGAGTCGGACAATTAGACAGGAGCCTACAGAGACCCAGTACTTC. It yields the protein CASSSLSRTIRQEPTETQYF.

J is TRBJ2-5 and V is TRBV30; 8 bases line up with TRBD1. The CDR3 is 15 amino acids. Germline trimming cut 2 bases from V and 0 bases from J; bases unmatched to any gene: 5. Per the germline V gene, CDR1 is GTSNPN and CDR2 is SVGIG (reference sequence). Written as DNA, the CDR3 is TGTGCCTGGAGTCGATTGGACAGGGACCAAGAGACCCAGTACTTC. Its translation: CAWSRLDRDQETQYF.

This clone appeared once. The rearrangement links TRBV5-1 to TRBJ2-3; D not certain. CDR3 size: 12 residues. V lost 4 bases and J lost 2, with 5 bases in between. CDR1 is SGHRS and CDR2 is YFSETQ in the germline V gene. The CDR3 DNA reads as TGCGCCAGCAGCACTACCACAGATACGCAGTATTTT. Its protein product is CASSTTTDTQYF.